The next 30 T cell receptor beta chains were all read from a single sample in a study of read filtering for tumor transcriptome and immune sequencing. From 300 to 450 ng of RNA, a library with molecular barcoded alpha/delta and beta/gamma adaptors was made. TCRdb reprocessed the reads with MiXCR, giving one entry per CDR3 protein. The repertoire holds fewer than 45,000 distinct CDR3 sequences, 10% to 15% seen once, with 30% to 40% in the top ten. Sequencing was carried out using a population of CD138-negative cells sorted from bone marrow. These TCRs come from a donor aged 40 or older with multiple myeloma.

There are many counts of this clonotype. V is TRBV15 and J is TRBJ1-2; 9 nucleotides line up with TRBD1. The germline CDR1 and CDR2 sequences are LNHNV and YYDKDF (reference sequence). The CDR3 is made up of 14 amino acids. V was clipped by 0 bases and J by 4 bases; unmatched bases: 0. CDR3 in amino acids: CATSREQGAYGYTF. The CDR3 DNA reads as TGTGCCACCAGCAGAGAACAGGGGGCCTATGGCTACACCTTC.

V usage is TRBV7-2 and J usage is TRBJ2-1; D tentatively reads TRBD1 or TRBD2 (6 bases each). The CDR3 totals 17 residues. V gave up 2 bases and J gave up 7 bases, with 21 bases separating them. The germline CDR1 and CDR2 sequences are SGHTA and FQGNSA. The DNA of the CDR3 is TGTGCCAGCAGCTTAATACCGGGGGCCCAAGTGAGGAATGAGCAGTTCTTC. Amino acids: CASSLIPGAQVRNEQFF.

This clonotype came up a few times. This sequence joins TRBV28 and TRBJ2-5, with 7 bases fitting TRBD1. With 5 bases clipped from V and 5 bases from J, the junction kept 11 bases outside the gene matches. Germline assignment: CDR1 MDHEN and CDR2 SYDVKM. The CDR3 is made up of 15 amino acids. DNA for the CDR3: TGTGCCAGCAGTACCACCGACAGGGTCCAGGAGACCCAGTACTTC. Protein product: CASSTTDRVQETQYF.

Ten or more counts support this clonotype. The chain uses TRBV11-3 and TRBJ2-4, with TRBD1 matching over 7 bases. With 6 bases clipped from V and 9 bases from J, the junction kept 14 bases outside the gene matches. Germline loops: CDR1 SGHNT, CDR2 YENEEA. The CDR3 totals 15 residues. CDR3 sequence: CASSPPGQTFSIQYF. CDR3 DNA sequence: TGTGCCAGCAGTCCGCCGGGACAGACCTTCAGCATTCAGTACTTC. Supplemented by reference TRBV11-3 and TRBJ2-4, the full variable domain reads EAGVVQSPRYKIIEKKQPVAFWCNPISGHNTLYWYLQNLGQGPELLIRYENEEAVDDSQLPKDRFSAERLKGVDSTLKIQPAELGDSAVYLCASSPPGQTFSIQYFGAGTRLSVL.

This clonotype was detected ten times or more. The chain joins TRBV5-4 to TRBJ2-2; 8 bases are a match to TRBD2. J lost 3 bases, V lost 4 bases, and 5 bases had no gene match. There are 15 residues in the CDR3. CDR1 and CDR2 from the germline V gene are SGHNT and YYREEE (reference sequence). The CDR3 region is CASSPGGDDTGELFF. CDR3 DNA sequence: TGTGCCAGCAGCCCCGGGGGGGACGACACCGGGGAGCTGTTTTTT.

This clonotype was detected many times. The genes are TRBV24-1 and TRBJ2-7; no reliable D call. This CDR3 contains 13 residues. Deletions cut 5 bases from V and 2 bases from J, with 9 bases between. Germline-derived CDR1 and CDR2 are KGHDR and SFDVKD. The CDR3: CATSGDSTYEQYF. The CDR3 region has the DNA TGTGCCACCAGTGGTGACTCAACCTACGAGCAGTACTTC.

There are many counts of this clonotype. The gene calls are TRBV7-2 and TRBJ2-5; no clear D gene. The V end lost 6 bases, the J end lost 1 base, and 15 bases lay between the germline ends. The CDR3 covers 15 residues. Germline V gene lookup returns CDR1 SGHTA and CDR2 FQGNSA. This CDR3 is CASRSPGNRQETQYF. As DNA, the CDR3 is TGTGCCAGCAGATCCCCTGGGAATCGCCAAGAGACCCAGTACTTC.

This clonotype was detected ten times or more. V is TRBV12-3 or TRBV12-4 and J is TRBJ2-1; D is ambiguous. Trimming cost V 6 bases and J 6 bases, with 6 bases left between them. The length of the CDR3 is 11 residues. In nucleotides, the CDR3 is TGTGCCAGCAGCCTCAGCAATGAGCAGTTCTTC. Translated, it gives CASSLSNEQFF.

This clonotype was seen more than once but under ten times. A much larger clone differs by one base, so this may be a read error. The chain has TRBV18 and TRBJ2-1; D uncertain. Trimming took off 1 base at V and 9 bases at J, with 13 bases between the two ends. The CDR3 totals 14 residues. CDR1 and CDR2 (germline): KGHSH, LQKENI. The CDR3 coding sequence is TGTGCCAGCTCACCACTATCCCGGGCAGGTGAGCAGTTCTTC. It yields the protein CASSPLSRAGEQFF. The complete variable domain, with remaining parts taken from reference TRBV18 and TRBJ2-1, reads NAGVMQNPRHLVRRRGQEARLRCSPMKGHSHVYWYRQLPEEGLKFMVYLQKENIIDESGMPKERFSAEFPKEGPSILRIQQVVRGDSAAYFCASSPLSRAGEQFFGPGTRLTVL.

This clonotype occurred many times. The rearrangement joins TRBV28 to TRBJ2-5; tentatively, D is TRBD2 (5 bases). The CDR3 totals 15 residues. V lost 7 bases and J 2 bases, leaving 17 bases between the germline ends. CDR1 and CDR2 (germline): MDHEN, SYDVKM. CDR3 protein: CASTPRTGKQETQYF. DNA for the CDR3: TGTGCCAGCACCCCCCGAACGGGAAAACAAGAGACCCAGTACTTC.

This clonotype was observed at least ten times. The CDR3 nucleotides are TGCAGTGCTAGGGGGATGGGGGGTCTAAGCAATCAGCCCCAGCATTTT. The encoded protein is CSARGMGGLSNQPQHF. The chain employs TRBV20-1 and TRBJ1-5, with D possibly TRBD1 on 5 matching bases. The length of the CDR3 is 16 residues. Germline CDR1 reads DFQATT; CDR2 reads SNEGSKA (reference sequence). The V end was cut by 3 bases, the J end by 1 base, with 16 bases between.

The CDR3 here is CAISGTGYYNEQFF. The CDR3 DNA is TGTGCCATCAGTGGTACAGGTTACTACAATGAGCAGTTCTTC. The chain recombines TRBV10-3 with TRBJ2-1, with a tentative D call TRBD1 (5 bases). CDR3 length: 14 residues. Germline assignment: CDR1 ENHRY and CDR2 SYGVKD. Trimming pared 4 bases from V and 3 bases from J, leaving 10 bases between.

There are many counts of this clonotype. The chain uses TRBV6-2 or TRBV6-3 and TRBJ2-3, with D possibly being TRBD1 (6 bases). The CDR3 has 14 amino acids. With 2 bases removed from V and 5 bases from J, the gap between germline ends came to 11 bases. Germline CDR1 reads MNHEY; CDR2 reads SVGEGT. The CDR3 loop reads CASSYVRGRDTQYF. CDR3 DNA: TGTGCCAGCAGTTACGTCAGGGGACGAGATACGCAGTATTTT.

There are many counts of this clonotype. J is TRBJ1-1 and V is TRBV9, with 7 bases lining up with TRBD1. CDR1 is SGDLS, CDR2 YYNGEE, per germline. V gave up 4 bases and J gave up 5 bases; unmatched junction bases: 11. CDR3 size: 15 residues. The CDR3: CASSYDREGGTEAFF. The CDR3, as DNA: TGTGCCAGCAGCTACGACAGGGAGGGGGGGACTGAAGCTTTCTTT.

This clonotype has a count of ten or more. The rearrangement links TRBV28 to TRBJ2-7, with 10 bases identical to TRBD2. Germline assignment: CDR1 MDHEN and CDR2 SYDVKM. The V segment lost 6 bases and the J segment 4 bases; nucleotides outside the gene matches: 12. The CDR3 has 16 amino acids. The DNA of the CDR3 is TGTGCCAGCAGCCGACCCTTTAGCGGGGGGCGGTACGAGCAGTACTTC. This codes for CASSRPFSGGRYEQYF.

This clonotype has a handful of counts. The gene calls are TRBV3-1 and TRBJ1-1, with unresolved D. The germline gives CDR1 LGHDT, CDR2 YNNKEL (reference sequence). Trimming removed 5 bases at V and 1 base at J, with 11 bases between. This CDR3 has 14 residues. CDR3 amino acids: CASSSHDRNTEAFF. In DNA, the CDR3 is TGTGCCAGCAGCTCCCACGACCGGAACACTGAAGCTTTCTTT.

This clonotype was seen at least ten times. This sequence joins TRBV20-1 and TRBJ2-3, with 7 bases matching TRBD2. Trimming took 1 base from V and 0 from J; bases not matched to a gene: 7. This CDR3 region has 16 residues. Germline V CDR1 and CDR2: DFQATT, SNEGSKA (reference sequence). CDR3: CSARAQLARSTDTQYF. In DNA form, the CDR3 reads TGCAGTGCTAGAGCCCAACTAGCGAGGAGCACAGATACGCAGTATTTT.

The chain couples TRBV7-2 to TRBJ2-3; D is ambiguous. Germline lookup yields CDR1 SGHTA and CDR2 FQGNSA. This CDR3 comprises 14 residues. The V gene lost 3 bases and the J gene lost 5 bases, with 12 bases spanning the gap. The CDR3 DNA sequence: TGTGCCAGCAGCTTTCGCGTTGTTGTAGATACGCAGTATTTT. Translated, it gives CASSFRVVVDTQYF.

This clonotype was counted only a few times. The rearrangement links TRBV7-9 to TRBJ2-2, with D tentatively TRBD1 (5 bases). Germline V gene data show CDR1 as SEHNR and CDR2 as FQNEAQ (reference sequence). This CDR3 contains 14 residues. Trimming shortened V by 5 bases and J by 0 bases, and 7 bases separated the two germline ends. The CDR3 sequence is CASSRTSNTGELFF. The CDR3 region has the DNA TGTGCCAGCAGCCGGACATCGAACACCGGGGAGCTGTTTTTT.

This clonotype appeared once. A much larger clonotype is one base distant, so this may be a read error. The J gene is TRBJ2-5, the V gene TRBV7-2; TRBD1 matches at 7 bases. Germline CDR1 reads SGHTA; CDR2 reads FQGNSA. The CDR3 loop spans 15 amino acids. The CDR3 DNA is TGTGCCAGCCACCGATCAAGAGGGGGCGGAGAGACCCATTACTTC. It codes for CASHRSRGGGETHYF.

This clonotype showed up many times. This chain connects TRBV2 to TRBJ2-5; 8 bases agree with TRBD2. V shed 7 bases and J 2 bases; nucleotides not matched to a gene: 6. The germline V gene has CDR1 SNHLY and CDR2 FYNNEI. CDR3 length: 14 amino acids. CDR3 amino acids: CASKSGGRQETQYF. Here the CDR3 DNA reads TGTGCCAGCAAGAGCGGGGGCCGGCAAGAGACCCAGTACTTC.

This clonotype was detected ten times or more. The V and J genes are TRBV29-1 and TRBJ2-2; D may be TRBD2 (5 bases). Germline V gives CDR1 SQVTM, CDR2 ANQGSEA. V was shortened by 0 bases and J by 3 bases, with 11 bases between the two germline ends. The length of the CDR3 is 15 residues. The CDR3 coding sequence is TGCAGCGTTGAAGAATCGGGGTGGGACACCGGGGAGCTGTTTTTT. Encoded protein: CSVEESGWDTGELFF.

This clonotype showed up many times. The chain combines TRBV30 with TRBJ1-6; tentatively, D is TRBD1 (5 bases). The germline CDR1 and CDR2 sequences are GTSNPN and SVGIG (reference sequence). The V end lost 8 bases, the J end lost 5 bases, and 13 bases lay between the germline ends. This CDR3 is built from 13 residues. The CDR3: CAGGRLDNSPLHF. The DNA for the CDR3 is TGTGCCGGGGGAAGGTTGGATAATTCACCCCTCCACTTT.

This clonotype appeared many times. The chain has TRBV6-2 or TRBV6-3 and TRBJ1-2; the D is unclear. CDR3 size: 13 residues. V shed 5 bases and J shed 2 bases, with 9 bases lying between them. Looked up from germline, CDR1 is MNHEY and CDR2 is SVGEGT. The CDR3 here is CASSRAENYGYTF. The CDR3 DNA reads as TGTGCCAGCAGTAGGGCGGAAAACTATGGCTACACCTTC.

This clonotype has ten or more counts. CDR3: CSVDRVRDGNYGYTF. The CDR3 DNA is TGCAGCGTTGACAGGGTCCGAGACGGGAACTATGGCTACACCTTC. The V call is TRBV29-1, the J call TRBJ1-2; D might be TRBD1 (5 bases). V was shortened by 3 bases and J by 2 bases, with 16 bases between the two germline ends. This CDR3 has 15 amino acids. Germline V lookup: CDR1 SQVTM, CDR2 ANQGSEA.

Worth noting for this clonotype: A much larger clone differs by one base, so this may be a read error. The CDR3 region is CAWSVQSADTEAFF. CDR3 DNA sequence: TGTGCCTGGAGTGTACAGAGCGCGGACACTGAAGCTTTCTTT. The rearrangement joins TRBV30 to TRBJ1-1; D unclear. V gave up 0 bases and J gave up 3 bases, with 11 bases separating them. Looked up from germline, CDR1 is GTSNPN and CDR2 is SVGIG (reference sequence). This CDR3 region has 14 residues. Full variable domain (remainder filled in from reference TRBV30 and TRBJ1-1): SQTIHQWPATLVQPVGSPLSLECTVEGTSNPNLYWYRQAAGRGLQLLFYSVGIGQISSEVPQNLSASRPQDRQFILSSKKLLLSDSGFYLCAWSVQSADTEAFFGQGTRLTVV.

This clonotype was detected ten times or more. The gene calls are TRBV4-1 and TRBJ2-2; 11 bases agree with TRBD2. CDR3 length: 17 amino acids. J was trimmed by 5 bases and V by 6 bases; bases with no gene match: 11. From germline, CDR1 is MGHRA and CDR2 YSYEKL. CDR3 loop: CASSYQTSGAYTGELFF. The CDR3 DNA follows: TGCGCCAGCAGTTACCAGACTAGCGGGGCCTATACCGGGGAGCTGTTTTTT.

This clonotype was recorded only once. The missing conserved phenylalanine or tryptophan at the end of this CDR3 makes a read error likely. The rearrangement uses TRBV28 and TRBJ2-3; D gene unclear. Germline CDR1 MDHEN, CDR2 SYDVKM. Trimming cost V 3 bases and J 1 base, with 14 bases left between them. This CDR3 comprises 16 residues. The CDR3: CASSLAESQGTDTQYL. The CDR3 DNA reads as TGTGCCAGCAGTTTGGCGGAGTCGCAGGGCACAGATACGCAGTATCTT.

The J gene is TRBJ2-5, the V gene TRBV10-3; 10 nucleotides agree with TRBD2. Germline CDR1 is ENHRY and CDR2 is SYGVKD. This CDR3 spans 14 amino acids. V lost 6 bases and J lost 2; bases outside the gene matches: 3. The CDR3 nucleotides read TGTGCCATCAGAACTAGCGGGGAACAAGAGACCCAGTACTTC. This encodes CAIRTSGEQETQYF.

This clonotype was counted ten times or more. The chain employs TRBV18 and TRBJ2-6; D unclear. This CDR3 is built from 17 residues. Trimming took 0 bases from V and 0 from J, leaving 9 bases between them. Germline lookup yields CDR1 KGHSH and CDR2 LQKENI. The CDR3 here is CASSPPIRASGANVLTF. CDR3 coding DNA: TGTGCCAGCTCACCACCTATTCGAGCCTCTGGGGCCAACGTCCTGACTTTC.